What follows describes a single T cell receptor (beta chain). The table came from immunoSEQ multiplex PCR; TCRdb's copy has only in-frame clones and leaves some out. The sample lists 140,000 or so clones, roughly 90% occurring once. Per germline, CDR1 SNHLY and CDR2 FYNNEI. The CDR3 contains 15 residues. The J segment lost 9 bases and the V segment lost 5 bases, leaving 13 bases of the junction unmatched. This sample is drawn from a study of blood T cell repertoires in COVID-19. V is TRBV2 and J is TRBJ2-1; TRBD2 agrees at 7 bases. The sample comprised peripheral blood. The TCR sequence derives from a human donor in a cohort sampled during active COVID-19. As DNA, the CDR3 is TGTGCCAGCAGTCAAACGGGACTATTGGGCGGTGAGCAGTTCTTC. Its protein is CASSQTGLLGGEQFF.